These T cell receptor beta chains were read from a single sample in a study of human T cells and chemical hapten exposure. A single record per CDR3 protein comes from TCRdb applying MiXCR to the RACE reads. Seen here are 350,000 to 450,000 distinct CDR3 sequences, approximately 5.1% observed once, and the top ten hold just over 2.5%. Specimen: whole blood, collected in connection with sensitization to the hapten diphenylcyclopropenone (DPC). Source of these receptors: a woman aged 45-60 years with alopecia areata. Some clones in this sample may be carry-over from other donors' samples. Each CDR3 is given without its conserved first and last residue. A D gene is named only where the DNA matches it firmly. The size of a clone is reported for some rows only, either as once, few or many, or as a class for expanded clones.

d_gene: .; v_gene: TRBV3-1; abundance: many; CDR3aa: ASSQGANNSPLH
d_gene: TRBD2; v_gene: TRBV5-4; abundance: few; CDR3aa: ASSRVAGLQETQY
d_gene: .; v_gene: TRBV7-2; abundance: many; CDR3aa: ASSTGGGRSTEAF
d_gene: .; v_gene: TRBV20-1; abundance: many; CDR3aa: SARVGLGELF
d_gene: .; v_gene: TRBV12-3/TRBV12-4; abundance: .; CDR3aa: ASSWGSYNSPLH
d_gene: .; v_gene: TRBV25-1; abundance: few; CDR3aa: ASSKGVEQY
d_gene: .; v_gene: TRBV7-2; abundance: many; CDR3aa: ASSLRLRASTDTQY
d_gene: TRBD1; v_gene: TRBV6-5; abundance: many; CDR3aa: ASTGTGAAEAF
d_gene: .; v_gene: TRBV7-2; abundance: many; CDR3aa: ASSLAQGIVQGQPQH
d_gene: .; v_gene: TRBV5-6; abundance: .; CDR3aa: ASSLGLHVADTQY
d_gene: .; v_gene: TRBV25-1; abundance: few; CDR3aa: ASSESGQTSNQPQH
d_gene: .; v_gene: TRBV24-1; abundance: .; CDR3aa: ATSDRGMNTEAF
d_gene: TRBD1; v_gene: TRBV9; abundance: many; CDR3aa: ASSVGGTGSTEQY
d_gene: .; v_gene: TRBV24-1; abundance: few; CDR3aa: ATSDSGYTGELF
d_gene: TRBD2; v_gene: TRBV6-5; abundance: .; CDR3aa: ASSYSGLAGGDTQY
d_gene: .; v_gene: TRBV9; abundance: many; CDR3aa: ASSAEASGAGNTIY
d_gene: .; v_gene: TRBV10-3; abundance: .; CDR3aa: AISGDRNNEQF
d_gene: .; v_gene: TRBV20-1; abundance: many; CDR3aa: SATDAARNTDTQY
d_gene: TRBD2; v_gene: TRBV4-2; abundance: few; CDR3aa: ASSLRITGGDTQY
d_gene: .; v_gene: TRBV5-6; abundance: .; CDR3aa: ASSISDSLELQH
d_gene: .; v_gene: TRBV5-1; abundance: many; CDR3aa: ASRGGGSLEGDTQY
d_gene: .; v_gene: TRBV6-5; abundance: many; CDR3aa: ASRLQGPGANVLT
d_gene: .; v_gene: TRBV2; abundance: few; CDR3aa: ASSEGGAPTGELF
d_gene: .; v_gene: TRBV13; abundance: many; CDR3aa: ASSLHFRRSSYNEQF
d_gene: TRBD1; v_gene: TRBV6-6; abundance: many; CDR3aa: ASNPDRASYEQY
d_gene: TRBD1; v_gene: TRBV11-2; abundance: many; CDR3aa: ASSPQGAGQAGANVLT
d_gene: .; v_gene: TRBV20-1; abundance: few; CDR3aa: SAPRGGLGTEAF
d_gene: TRBD2; v_gene: TRBV28; abundance: many; CDR3aa: ASREREGSYNEQF
d_gene: .; v_gene: TRBV29-1; abundance: .; CDR3aa: SVALGQFSGNTIY
d_gene: .; v_gene: TRBV11-2; abundance: many; CDR3aa: ASSRDSGPFTYEQY
d_gene: .; v_gene: TRBV29-1; abundance: .; CDR3aa: SVDRRSGELF